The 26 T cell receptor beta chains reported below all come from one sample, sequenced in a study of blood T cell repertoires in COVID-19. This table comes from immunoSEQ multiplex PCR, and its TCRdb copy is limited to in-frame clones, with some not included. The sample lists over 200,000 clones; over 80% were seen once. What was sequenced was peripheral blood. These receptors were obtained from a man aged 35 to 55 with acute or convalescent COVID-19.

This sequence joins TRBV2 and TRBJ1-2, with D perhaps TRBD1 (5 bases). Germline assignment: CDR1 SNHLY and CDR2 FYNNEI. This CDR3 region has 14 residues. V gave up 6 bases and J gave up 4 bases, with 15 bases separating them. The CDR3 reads CASSPTQGAYGYTF. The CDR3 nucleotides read TGTGCCAGCAGCCCGACCCAGGGCGCCTATGGCTACACCTTC.

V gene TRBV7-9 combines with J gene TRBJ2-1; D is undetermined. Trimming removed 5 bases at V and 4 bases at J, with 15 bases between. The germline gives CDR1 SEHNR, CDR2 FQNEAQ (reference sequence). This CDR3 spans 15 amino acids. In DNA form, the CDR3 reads TGTGCCAGCAGCCCCTCGGAGCGTAGATACAATGAGCAGTTCTTC. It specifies CASSPSERRYNEQFF.

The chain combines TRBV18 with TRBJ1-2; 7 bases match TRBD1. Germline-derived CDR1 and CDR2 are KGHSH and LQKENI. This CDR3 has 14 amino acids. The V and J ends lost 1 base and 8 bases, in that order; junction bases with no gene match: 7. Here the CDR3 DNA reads TGTGCCAGCTCACCACGGGATACAGGGGCGGGCTACACCTTC. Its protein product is CASSPRDTGAGYTF.

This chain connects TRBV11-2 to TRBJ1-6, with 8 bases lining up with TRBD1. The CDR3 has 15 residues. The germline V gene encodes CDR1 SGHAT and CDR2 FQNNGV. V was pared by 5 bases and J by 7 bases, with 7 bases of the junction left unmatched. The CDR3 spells CASSPNTGGNSPLHF. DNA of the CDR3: TGTGCCAGCAGCCCTAACACAGGGGGGAATTCACCCCTCCACTTT.

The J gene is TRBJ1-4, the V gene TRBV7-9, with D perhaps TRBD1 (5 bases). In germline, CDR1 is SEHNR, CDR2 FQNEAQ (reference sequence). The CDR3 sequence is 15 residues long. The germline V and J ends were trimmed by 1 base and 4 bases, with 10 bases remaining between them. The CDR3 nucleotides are TGTGCCAGCAGCTTAGGTCAGGGCCTTAATGAAAAACTGTTTTTT. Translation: CASSLGQGLNEKLFF.

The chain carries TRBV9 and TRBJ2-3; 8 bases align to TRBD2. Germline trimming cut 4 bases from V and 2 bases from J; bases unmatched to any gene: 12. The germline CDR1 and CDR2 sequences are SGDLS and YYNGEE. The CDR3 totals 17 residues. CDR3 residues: CASSLSGGAGVTDTQYF. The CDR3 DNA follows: TGTGCCAGCAGCCTCTCCGGGGGAGCGGGAGTCACAGATACGCAGTATTTT.

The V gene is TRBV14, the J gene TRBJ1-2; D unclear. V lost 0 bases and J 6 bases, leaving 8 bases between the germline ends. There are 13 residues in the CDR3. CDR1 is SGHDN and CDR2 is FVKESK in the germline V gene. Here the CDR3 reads CASSQDSWNGYTF. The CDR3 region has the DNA TGTGCCAGCAGCCAAGATAGCTGGAATGGCTACACCTTC. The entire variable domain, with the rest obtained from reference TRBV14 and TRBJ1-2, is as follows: EAGVTQFPSHSVIEKGQTVTLRCDPISGHDNLYWYRRVMGKEIKFLLHFVKESKQDESGMPNNRFLAERTGGTYSTLKVQPAELEDSGVYFCASSQDSWNGYTFGSGTRLTVV.

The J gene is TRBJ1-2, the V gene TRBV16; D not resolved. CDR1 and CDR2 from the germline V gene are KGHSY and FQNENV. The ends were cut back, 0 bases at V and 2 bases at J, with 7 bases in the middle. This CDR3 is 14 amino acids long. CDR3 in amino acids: CASSQSAGNYGYTF. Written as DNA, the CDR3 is TGTGCCAGCAGCCAATCCGCGGGGAACTATGGCTACACCTTC.

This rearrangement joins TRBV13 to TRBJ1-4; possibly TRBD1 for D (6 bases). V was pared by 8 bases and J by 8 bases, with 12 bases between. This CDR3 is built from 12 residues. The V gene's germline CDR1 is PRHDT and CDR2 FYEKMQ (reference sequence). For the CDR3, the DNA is TGTGCCAGCGGACAGATGAACGAAAAACTGTTTTTT. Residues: CASGQMNEKLFF.

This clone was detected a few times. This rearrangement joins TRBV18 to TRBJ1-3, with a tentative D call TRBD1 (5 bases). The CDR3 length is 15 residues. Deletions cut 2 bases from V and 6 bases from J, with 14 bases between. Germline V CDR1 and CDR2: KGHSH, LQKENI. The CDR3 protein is CASSPTQGLENTIYF. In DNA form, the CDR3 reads TGTGCCAGCTCACCAACCCAGGGATTGGAAAACACCATATATTTT.

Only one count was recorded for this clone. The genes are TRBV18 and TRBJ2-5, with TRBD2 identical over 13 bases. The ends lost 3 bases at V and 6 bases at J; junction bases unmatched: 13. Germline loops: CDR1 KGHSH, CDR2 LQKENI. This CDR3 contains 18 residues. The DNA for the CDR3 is TGTGCCAGCTCACCCCCCGGACTAGCGGGAGAAGGTGGAAAGACCCAGTACTTC. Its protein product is CASSPPGLAGEGGKTQYF.

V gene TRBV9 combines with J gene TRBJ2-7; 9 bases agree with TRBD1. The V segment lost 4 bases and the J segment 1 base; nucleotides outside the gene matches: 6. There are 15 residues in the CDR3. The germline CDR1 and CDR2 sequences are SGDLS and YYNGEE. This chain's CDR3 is CASSPTGGSSYEQYF. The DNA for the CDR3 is TGTGCCAGCAGCCCCACAGGGGGCTCTTCCTACGAGCAGTACTTC.

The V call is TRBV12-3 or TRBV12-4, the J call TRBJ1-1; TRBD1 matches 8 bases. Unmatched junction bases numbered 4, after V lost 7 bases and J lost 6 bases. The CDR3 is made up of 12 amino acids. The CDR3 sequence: CASTTGGAEAFF. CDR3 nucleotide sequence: TGTGCCAGCACCACAGGGGGGGCTGAAGCTTTCTTT.

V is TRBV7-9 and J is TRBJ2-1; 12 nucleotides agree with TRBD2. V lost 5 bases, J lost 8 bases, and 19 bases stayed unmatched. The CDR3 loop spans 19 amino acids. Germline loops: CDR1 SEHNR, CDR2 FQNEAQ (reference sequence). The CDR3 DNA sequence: TGTGCCAGCAGCCGCCCACTAGCGGGAGGCGGAATGGGTAGCGATGAGCAGTTCTTC. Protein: CASSRPLAGGGMGSDEQFF.

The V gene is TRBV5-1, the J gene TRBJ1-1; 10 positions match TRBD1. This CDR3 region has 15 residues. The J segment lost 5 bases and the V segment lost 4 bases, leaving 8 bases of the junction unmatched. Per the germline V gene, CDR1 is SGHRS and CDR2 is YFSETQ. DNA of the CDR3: TGCGCCAGCAGCACCCGACAGGGGGCAGGGACTGAAGCTTTCTTT. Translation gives CASSTRQGAGTEAFF.

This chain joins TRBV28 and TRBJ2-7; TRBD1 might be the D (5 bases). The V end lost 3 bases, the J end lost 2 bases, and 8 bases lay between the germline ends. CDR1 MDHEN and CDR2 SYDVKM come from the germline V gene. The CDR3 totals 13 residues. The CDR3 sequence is CASSLPDTYEQYF. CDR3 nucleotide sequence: TGTGCCAGCAGTTTGCCGGACACCTACGAGCAGTACTTC.

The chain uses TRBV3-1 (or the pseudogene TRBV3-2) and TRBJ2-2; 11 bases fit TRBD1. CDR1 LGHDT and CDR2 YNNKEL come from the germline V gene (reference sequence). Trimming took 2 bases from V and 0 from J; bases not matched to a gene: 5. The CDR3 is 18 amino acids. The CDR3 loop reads CASSQRTGGSPNTGELFF. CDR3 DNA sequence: TGTGCCAGCAGCCAACGGACAGGGGGCAGTCCGAACACCGGGGAGCTGTTTTTT.

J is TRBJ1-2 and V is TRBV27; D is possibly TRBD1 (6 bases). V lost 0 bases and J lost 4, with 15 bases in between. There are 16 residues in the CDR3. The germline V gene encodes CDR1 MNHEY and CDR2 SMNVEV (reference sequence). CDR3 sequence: CASSLSRGSQGYGYTF. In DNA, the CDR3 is TGTGCCAGCAGTTTATCGAGGGGGTCGCAGGGCTATGGCTACACCTTC.

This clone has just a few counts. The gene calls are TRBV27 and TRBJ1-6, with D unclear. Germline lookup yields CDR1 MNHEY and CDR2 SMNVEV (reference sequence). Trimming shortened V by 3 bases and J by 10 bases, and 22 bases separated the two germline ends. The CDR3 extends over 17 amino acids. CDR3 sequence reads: CASSFTLLTTSYSPLHF. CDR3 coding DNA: TGTGCCAGCAGTTTTACTCTACTTACGACATCATACTCACCCCTCCACTTT.

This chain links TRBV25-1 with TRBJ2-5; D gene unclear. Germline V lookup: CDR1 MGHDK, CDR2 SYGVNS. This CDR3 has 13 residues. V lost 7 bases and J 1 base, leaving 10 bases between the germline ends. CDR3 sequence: CASTSRIQETQYF. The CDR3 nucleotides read TGTGCCAGCACCAGCAGGATCCAAGAGACCCAGTACTTC.

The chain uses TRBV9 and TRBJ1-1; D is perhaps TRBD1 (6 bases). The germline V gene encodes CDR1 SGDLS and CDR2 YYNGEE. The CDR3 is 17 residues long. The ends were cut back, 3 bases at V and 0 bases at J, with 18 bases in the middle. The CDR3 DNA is TGTGCCAGCAGCGAAAACCAACAGGGAAGGATGAACACTGAAGCTTTCTTT. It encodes CASSENQQGRMNTEAFF.

The CDR3 DNA is TGTGCCAGCAGCTTAGTTGGGACAGGGATGGAGACCCAGTACTTC. Translated: CASSLVGTGMETQYF. The V call is TRBV11-3, the J call TRBJ2-5; 9 bases map to TRBD1. CDR3 length: 15 residues. Germline CDR1 and CDR2: SGHNT and YENEEA. The V gene end was trimmed by 1 base and the J gene end by 5 bases; junction bases not matched to a gene: 5.

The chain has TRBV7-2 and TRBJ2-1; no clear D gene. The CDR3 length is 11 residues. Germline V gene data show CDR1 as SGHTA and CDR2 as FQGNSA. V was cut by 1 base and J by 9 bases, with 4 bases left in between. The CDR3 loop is CASSLVSEQFF. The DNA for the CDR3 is TGTGCCAGCAGCTTAGTTAGTGAGCAGTTCTTC.

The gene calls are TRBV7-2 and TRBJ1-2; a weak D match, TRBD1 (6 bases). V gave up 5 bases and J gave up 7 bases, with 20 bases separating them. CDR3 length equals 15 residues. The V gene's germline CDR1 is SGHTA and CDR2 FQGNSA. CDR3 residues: CASSRTATGYAGYTF. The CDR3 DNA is TGTGCCAGCAGCCGTACAGCGACAGGTTACGCTGGCTACACCTTC.

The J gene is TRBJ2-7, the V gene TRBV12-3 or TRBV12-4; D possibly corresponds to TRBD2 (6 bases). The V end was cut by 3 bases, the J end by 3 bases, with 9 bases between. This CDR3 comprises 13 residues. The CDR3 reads CASSLGGNYEQYF. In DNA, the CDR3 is TGTGCCAGCAGTTTGGGGGGAAACTACGAGCAGTACTTC.

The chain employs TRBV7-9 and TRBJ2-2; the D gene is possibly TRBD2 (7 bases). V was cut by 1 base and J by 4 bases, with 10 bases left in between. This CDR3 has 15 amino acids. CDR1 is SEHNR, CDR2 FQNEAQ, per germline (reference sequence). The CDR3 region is CASSLEGGATGELFF. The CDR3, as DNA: TGTGCCAGCAGCTTAGAAGGGGGGGCCACCGGGGAGCTGTTTTTT.